This is a list of T cell receptor beta chains from one sample in a study of blood T cells in healthy people across ages. TCRdb independently ran MiXCR on the 5' RACE reads; one entry per CDR3 protein. The sample records 1,100,000 or so distinct CDR3 sequences, more than 40% being singletons. Sequencing used blood. The receptors come from a woman aged 60-75 years in good health. The CDR3 runs from the conserved cysteine through the conserved F or W. The D gene is left open where the match is weak. Size tells how often a clone was seen (once, few, many) or the class of an expanded clone, and some rows leave it out.

clone size	V gene	J gene	D gene	CDR3 DNA	CDR3 protein
NA	TRBV20-1	TRBJ2-7	NA	TGCAGTGCTAGAGGCCGGGGCTATTACGAGCAGTACTTC	CSARGRGYYEQYF
NA	TRBV10-2	TRBJ2-7	TRBD1	TGCGCCGGCAGTGGGCACAGACAGGGCTACGAGCAGTACTTC	CAGSGHRQGYEQYF
NA	TRBV20-1	TRBJ1-1	NA	TGCAGTGCTGGCTCCCTAAGAAGGGCTGAAGCTTTCTTT	CSAGSLRRAEAFF
NA	TRBV18	TRBJ2-7	NA	TGTGCCAGCTCACCTTCTAAAGGGGGCTACGAGCAGTACTTC	CASSPSKGGYEQYF
few	TRBV15	TRBJ1-4	NA	TGTGCCACCAGCAGAGATTCGAATGAAAAACTGTTTTTT	CATSRDSNEKLFF
NA	TRBV7-2	TRBJ2-1	TRBD2	TGTGCCAGCAGCGCACCCGGGACTAGCGGGAGTAATGAGCAGTTCTTC	CASSAPGTSGSNEQFF
once	TRBV29-1	TRBJ2-1	TRBD2	TGCAGCGTCTCTAGCGGGATGGAAAACAATGAGCGGTTCTTC	CSVSSGMENNERFF
NA	TRBV27	TRBJ1-2	TRBD1	TGTGCCAGCAGTTTATGGCCAGGGGGCGACTATGGCTACACCTTC	CASSLWPGGDYGYTF
few	TRBV5-1	TRBJ2-7	TRBD2	TGCGCCAGCAATCGCAACCGGGGGGTTGACGAGCAGTACTTC	CASNRNRGVDEQYF
few	TRBV29-1	TRBJ2-7	NA	TGCAGCGTTGTAGTAGGGGTTTGGGTCTACGAGCAGTACTTC	CSVVVGVWVYEQYF
NA	TRBV6-1	TRBJ2-4	TRBD2	TGTGACAGCAGGGGACTAGCGGGAGGGCCGACCAAAAACATTCAGTACTTC	CDSRGLAGGPTKNIQYF
few	TRBV20-1	TRBJ2-7	TRBD2	TGCAGTGCTAAGGGAGCGGGAGGTCGGAACTACGAGCAGTACTTC	CSAKGAGGRNYEQYF
NA	TRBV14	TRBJ2-5	NA	TGTGCCAGCAGCCAGGGACTGTCGGGGTCGGAGACCCAGTACTTC	CASSQGLSGSETQYF
NA	TRBV10-2	TRBJ2-7	NA	TGCGCCAGCAGGGACACCCGAAGGGACGGAACCTACGAGCAGTACTTC	CASRDTRRDGTYEQYF
few	TRBV20-1	TRBJ1-2	NA	TGCAGTGCTAGTGCGACACCGTATGGCTACACCTTC	CSASATPYGYTF
few	TRBV29-1	TRBJ2-7	TRBD2	TGCAGCGTTGAAGCCCCGGGACTAGCGGGAGGGCCCTGGGAGCAGTACTTC	CSVEAPGLAGGPWEQYF
NA	TRBV27	TRBJ2-7	NA	TGTGCCAGCAGTTTACTAGGGGGGCGGGTGTACTTC	CASSLLGGRVYF
NA	TRBV28	TRBJ2-7	NA	TGTGCCAGCAGACCCCCGGGCAGCGCTGTCCACGAGCAGTACTTC	CASRPPGSAVHEQYF
many	TRBV29-1	TRBJ1-1	TRBD1	TGCAGTTACGGACAGGGGAACACTGAAGCTTTCTTT	CSYGQGNTEAFF
NA	TRBV10-3	TRBJ1-4	NA	TGTGCCATCAGTGAGTTCGGTTCGACGGACGACAGTCGTGAAAAACTGTTTTTT	CAISEFGSTDDSREKLFF
NA	TRBV6-1	TRBJ1-2	NA	TGTGCCAGCCCAGACGACCGGCTCTATGGCTACACCTTC	CASPDDRLYGYTF
few	TRBV28	TRBJ1-2	NA	TGTGCCAGCAGTTTGACTAGTAGAGGCTACACCTTC	CASSLTSRGYTF
many	TRBV20-1	TRBJ1-4	NA	TGCAGTGCTAGAGATATTACATCGCGGGGTGAAAAACTGTTTTTT	CSARDITSRGEKLFF
NA	TRBV6-2/TRBV6-3	TRBJ2-1	NA	TGTGCCAGCAGTAACCCCTCCGCGAATGAGCAGTTCTTC	CASSNPSANEQFF
few	TRBV12-5	TRBJ2-6	NA	TGTGCTAGTGGTTGGAGCCGGGACAATTACTCTGGGGCCAACGTCCTGACTTTC	CASGWSRDNYSGANVLTF
NA	TRBV12-3/TRBV12-4	TRBJ1-1	NA	TGTGCCAGCAGTTTCTCCAGAAAAGCTTTCTTT	CASSFSRKAFF
NA	TRBV15	TRBJ1-6	NA	TGTGCCACCAGTCGCGACCTCGGTGGATCACCCCTCCACTTT	CATSRDLGGSPLHF
many	TRBV7-6	TRBJ2-5	TRBD1	TGTGCCAGCAGCTCCCAGACAGGGGGCTACCAAGAGACCCAGTACTTC	CASSSQTGGYQETQYF
NA	TRBV9	TRBJ2-1	NA	TGTGCCAGCAGCGTAGCGGGGGACTTACGCTACAATGAGCAGTTCTTC	CASSVAGDLRYNEQFF
NA	TRBV5-5	TRBJ1-4	NA	TGTGCCAGCAGCGACACAGAAGGGCGCGAAAAACTGTTTTTT	CASSDTEGREKLFF
NA	TRBV20-1	TRBJ2-4	NA	TGCAGTGCCGACGTCGGTAAGACCTACAATGAGCAGTACTTC	CSADVGKTYNEQYF
NA	TRBV11-2	TRBJ2-1	TRBD2	TGTGCCAGCAGCTTACTCTTAGGGCGGGAGACCTACAATGAGCAGTTCTTC	CASSLLLGRETYNEQFF
NA	TRBV28	TRBJ2-3	TRBD2	TGTGCCAGCACCCCGGGAGGCAAGCGGGGTAGGTCAGATACGCAGTATTTT	CASTPGGKRGRSDTQYF
NA	TRBV28	TRBJ2-7	NA	TGTGCCAGCAGCCCTTCCGGGACTTCTACCTACAATGAGCAGTACTTC	CASSPSGTSTYNEQYF
NA	TRBV10-3	TRBJ2-1	TRBD2	TGTGCCATCAGTGGGCTAGCGGGACTCGATGAGCAGTTCTTC	CAISGLAGLDEQFF